The clone carrying this TCR beta chain occurred many times. Time point in this sample: newly diagnosed GD, antithyroid drugs for less than 3 months. PBMC-derived RNA was used for the TCR library. Staff took roughly 8.1 milliliters of peripheral blood and put it into EDTA tubes. The data originate from a study of regulatory T cells in long-lasting Graves disease. Germline trimming cut 4 bases from V and 2 bases from J; bases unmatched to any gene: 2. This CDR3 is 14 amino acids long. CDR1 and CDR2 from the germline V gene are SGDLS and YYNGEE. In building TCR beta libraries, iRepertoire HTBI primers were used together with Arm-PCR of CDR3 regions. TCRdb processed the multiplex PCR reads anew with MiXCR; each CDR3 protein has one entry. The sample records 410,000 or so distinct CDR3 sequences, more than 13% being singletons. This sample was also put to use in a study of T cells in Graves' hyperthyroidism and ophthalmopathy. That paper states: The majority of expanded thyroid clonotypes above 0.001 also appeared in blood.

The origin of this receptor is a woman aged 25 to 39 with Graves disease. This chain connects TRBV9 to TRBJ2-1, with TRBD1 matching 8 bases. Sequenced here: peripheral blood mononuclear cells (PBMCs), sampled at new diagnosis, from a patient treated with antithyroid drugs. The CDR3: CASSTTGAYNEQFF. DNA of the CDR3: TGTGCCAGCAGCACGACAGGGGCCTACAATGAGCAGTTCTTC.